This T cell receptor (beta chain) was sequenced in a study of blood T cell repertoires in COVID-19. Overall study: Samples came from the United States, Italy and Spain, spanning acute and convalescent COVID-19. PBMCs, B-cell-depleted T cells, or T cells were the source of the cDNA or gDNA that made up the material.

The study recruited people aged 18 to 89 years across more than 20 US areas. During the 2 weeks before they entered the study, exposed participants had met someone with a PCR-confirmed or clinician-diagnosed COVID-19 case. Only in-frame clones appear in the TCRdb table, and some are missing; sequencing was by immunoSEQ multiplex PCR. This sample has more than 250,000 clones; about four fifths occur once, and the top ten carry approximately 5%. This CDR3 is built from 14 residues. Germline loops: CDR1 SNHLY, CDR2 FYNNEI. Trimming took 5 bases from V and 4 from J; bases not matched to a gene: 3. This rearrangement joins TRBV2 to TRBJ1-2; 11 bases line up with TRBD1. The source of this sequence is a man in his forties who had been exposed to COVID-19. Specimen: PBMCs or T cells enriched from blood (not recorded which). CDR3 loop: CASSRTGGLYGYTF. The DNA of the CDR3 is TGTGCCAGCAGTAGGACAGGGGGCCTCTATGGCTACACCTTC. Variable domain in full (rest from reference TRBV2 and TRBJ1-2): EPEVTQTPSHQVTQMGQEVILRCVPISNHLYFYWYRQILGQKVEFLVSFYNNEISEKSEIFDDQFSVERPDGSNFTLKIRSTKLEDSAMYFCASSRTGGLYGYTFGSGTRLTVV.